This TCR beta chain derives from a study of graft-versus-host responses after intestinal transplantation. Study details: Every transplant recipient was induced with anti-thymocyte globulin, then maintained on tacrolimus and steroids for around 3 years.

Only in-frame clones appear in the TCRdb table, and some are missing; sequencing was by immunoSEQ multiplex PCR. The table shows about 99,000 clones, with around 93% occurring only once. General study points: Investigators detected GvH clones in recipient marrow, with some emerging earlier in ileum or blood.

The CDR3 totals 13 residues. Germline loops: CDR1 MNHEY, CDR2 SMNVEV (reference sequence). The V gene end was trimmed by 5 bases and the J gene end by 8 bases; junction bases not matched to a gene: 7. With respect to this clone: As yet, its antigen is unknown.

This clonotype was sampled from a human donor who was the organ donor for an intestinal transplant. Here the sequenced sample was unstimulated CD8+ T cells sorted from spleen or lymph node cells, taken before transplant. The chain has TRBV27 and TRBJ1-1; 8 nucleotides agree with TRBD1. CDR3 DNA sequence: TGTGCCAGCAGTGTCTCCGGGACAGGCGAAGCTTTCTTT. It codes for CASSVSGTGEAFF.